This TCR beta chain was found in a study of CD8+ T cells in alopecia areata. The study's findings and limits: Across lesional scalp, and particularly alopecia totalis/universalis, clonality surpassed that of normal scalp. Normal skin contains resident alphabeta T cells, and these are also sequenced in scalp samples.

CDR1 is KGHSH, CDR2 LQKENI, per germline. V gave up 3 bases and J gave up 0 bases, with 6 bases separating them. The CDR3 is 13 residues long. Collection of lesional scalp punch biopsies and peripheral blood was performed in alopecia areata patients. Sorting separated CD4+ and CD8+ T cells out of PBMCs. cDNA serving as the sequencing template came from extracted, reverse transcribed RNA. Repertoires were generated with immunoSEQ multiplex PCR, while TCRdb's copy carries only in-frame clones and drops some. The sample lists fewer than 90,000 clones; roughly 51% were seen once. A single count supports this clone. Its specificity is unknown.

The sequence derives from a human donor with alopecia areata. The sequenced material came from NKG2D-high CD8+ T cells sorted from blood. The V and J genes are TRBV18 and TRBJ2-7; D is perhaps TRBD1 (6 bases). The CDR3 here is CASSPTGSYEQYF. CDR3 DNA: TGTGCCAGCTCACCGACAGGCTCCTACGAGCAGTACTTC.